This TCR beta chain was profiled in a study of shared clonotypes between healthy human individuals. This clone was detected only once. The germline V and J ends were trimmed by 6 bases and 7 bases, with 16 bases remaining between them. The CDR3 sequence is 14 residues long. Germline V lookup: CDR1 MNHEY, CDR2 SMNVEV (reference sequence). It was CD45RO-negative cells, positively selected for CCR7, that made up naive CD8 cells, with terminally differentiated effector memory CD45RA+ cells excluded. The assay was immunoSEQ multiplex PCR, and TCRdb's table has in-frame clones only and misses some. The sample lists roughly 1,800,000 clones; just under 95% were seen once.

This TCR was recovered from a man younger than 35 in good health. This chain connects TRBV27 to TRBJ2-1, with D possibly being TRBD2 (7 bases). Sequencing was done on a sample of naive CD8+ T cells sorted from blood. The CDR3 is CASSLGGGPNEQFF. DNA for the CDR3: TGTGCCAGCAGCTTAGGGGGAGGGCCTAATGAGCAGTTCTTC.